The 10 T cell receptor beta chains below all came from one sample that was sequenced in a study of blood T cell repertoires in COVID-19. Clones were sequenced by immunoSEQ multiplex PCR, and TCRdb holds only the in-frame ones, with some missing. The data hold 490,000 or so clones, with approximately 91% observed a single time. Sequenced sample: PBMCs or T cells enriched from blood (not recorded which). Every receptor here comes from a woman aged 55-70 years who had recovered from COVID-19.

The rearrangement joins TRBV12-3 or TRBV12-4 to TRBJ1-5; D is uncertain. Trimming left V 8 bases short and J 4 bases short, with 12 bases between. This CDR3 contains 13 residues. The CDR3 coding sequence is TGTGCCAGCTGCCCACAGATTAATCAGCCCCAGCATTTT. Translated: CASCPQINQPQHF.

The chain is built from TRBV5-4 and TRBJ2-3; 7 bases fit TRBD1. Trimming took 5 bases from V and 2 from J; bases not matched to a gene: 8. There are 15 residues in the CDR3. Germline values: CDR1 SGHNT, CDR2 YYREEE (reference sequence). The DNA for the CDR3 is TGTGCCAGCAGTCCCACAGGGGCGAACACAGATACGCAGTATTTT. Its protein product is CASSPTGANTDTQYF.

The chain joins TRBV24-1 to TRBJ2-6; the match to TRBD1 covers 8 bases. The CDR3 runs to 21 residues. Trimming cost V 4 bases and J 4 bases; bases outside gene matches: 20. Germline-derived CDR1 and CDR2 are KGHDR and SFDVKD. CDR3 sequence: CATSETTGQGGSSSGANVLTF. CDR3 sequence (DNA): TGTGCCACCAGTGAAACCACAGGACAGGGAGGCTCTTCCTCCGGGGCCAACGTCCTGACTTTC.

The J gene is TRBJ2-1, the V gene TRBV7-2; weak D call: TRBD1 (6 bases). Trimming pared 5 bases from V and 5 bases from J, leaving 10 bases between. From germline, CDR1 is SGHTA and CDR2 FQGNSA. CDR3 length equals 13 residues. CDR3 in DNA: TGTGCCAGCAGCCTTGGGGGCCACAATGAGCAGTTCTTC. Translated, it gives CASSLGGHNEQFF.

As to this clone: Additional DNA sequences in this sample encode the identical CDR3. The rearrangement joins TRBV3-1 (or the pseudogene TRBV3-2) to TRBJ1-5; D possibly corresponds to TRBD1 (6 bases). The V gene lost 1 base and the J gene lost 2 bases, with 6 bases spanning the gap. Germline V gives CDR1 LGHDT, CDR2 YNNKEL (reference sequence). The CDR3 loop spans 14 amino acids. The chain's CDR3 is CASSQAGGNQPQHF. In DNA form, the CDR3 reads TGTGCCAGCAGCCAAGCAGGGGGCAATCAGCCCCAGCATTTT.

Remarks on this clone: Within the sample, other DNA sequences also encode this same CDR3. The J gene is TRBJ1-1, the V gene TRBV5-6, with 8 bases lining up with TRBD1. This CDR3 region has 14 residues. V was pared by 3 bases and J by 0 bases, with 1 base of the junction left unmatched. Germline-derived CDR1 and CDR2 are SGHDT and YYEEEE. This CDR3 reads CASSSTGVNTEAFF. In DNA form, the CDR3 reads TGTGCCAGCAGCTCGACAGGGGTGAACACTGAAGCTTTCTTT.

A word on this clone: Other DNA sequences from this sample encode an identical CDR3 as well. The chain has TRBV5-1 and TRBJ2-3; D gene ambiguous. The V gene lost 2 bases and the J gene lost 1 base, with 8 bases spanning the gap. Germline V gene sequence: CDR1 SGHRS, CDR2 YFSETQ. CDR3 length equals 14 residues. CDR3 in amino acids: CASSLERGTDTQYF. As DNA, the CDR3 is TGCGCCAGCAGCTTAGAACGGGGCACAGATACGCAGTATTTT. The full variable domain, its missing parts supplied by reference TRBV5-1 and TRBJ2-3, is KAGVTQTPRYLIKTRGQQVTLSCSPISGHRSVSWYQQTPGQGLQFLFEYFSETQRNKGNFPGRFSGRQFSNSRSEMNVSTLELGDSALYLCASSLERGTDTQYFGPGTRLTVL.

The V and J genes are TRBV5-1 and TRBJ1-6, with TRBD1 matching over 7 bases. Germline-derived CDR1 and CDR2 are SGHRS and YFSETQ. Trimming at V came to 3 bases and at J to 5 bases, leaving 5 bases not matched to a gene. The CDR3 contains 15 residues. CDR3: CASSSGQVDNSPLHF. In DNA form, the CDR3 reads TGCGCCAGCAGCTCCGGACAGGTAGATAATTCACCCCTCCACTTT.

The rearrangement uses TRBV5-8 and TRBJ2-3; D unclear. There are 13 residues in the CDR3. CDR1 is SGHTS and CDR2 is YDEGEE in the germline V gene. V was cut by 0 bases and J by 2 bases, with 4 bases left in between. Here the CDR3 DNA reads TGTGCCAGCAGCTTGGCCTTCACAGATACGCAGTATTTT. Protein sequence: CASSLAFTDTQYF.

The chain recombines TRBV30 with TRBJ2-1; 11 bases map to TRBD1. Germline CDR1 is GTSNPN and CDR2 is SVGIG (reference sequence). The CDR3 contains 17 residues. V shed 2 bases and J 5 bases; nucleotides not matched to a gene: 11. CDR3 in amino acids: CAWSILGDRGFHNEQFF. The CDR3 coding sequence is TGTGCCTGGAGTATCCTCGGGGACAGGGGGTTTCACAATGAGCAGTTCTTC. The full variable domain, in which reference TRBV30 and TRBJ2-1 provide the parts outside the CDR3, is SQTIHQWPATLVQPVGSPLSLECTVEGTSNPNLYWYRQAAGRGLQLLFYSVGIGQISSEVPQNLSASRPQDRQFILSSKKLLLSDSGFYLCAWSILGDRGFHNEQFFGPGTRLTVL.